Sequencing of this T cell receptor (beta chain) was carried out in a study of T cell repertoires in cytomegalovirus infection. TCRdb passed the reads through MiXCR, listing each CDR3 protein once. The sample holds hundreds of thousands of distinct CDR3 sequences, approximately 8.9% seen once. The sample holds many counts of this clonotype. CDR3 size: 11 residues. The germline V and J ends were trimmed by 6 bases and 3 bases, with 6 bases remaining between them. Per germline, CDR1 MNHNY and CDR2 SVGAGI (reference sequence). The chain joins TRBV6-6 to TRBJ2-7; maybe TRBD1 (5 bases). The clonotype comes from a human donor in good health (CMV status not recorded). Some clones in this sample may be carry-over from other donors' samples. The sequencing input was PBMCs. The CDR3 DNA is TGTGCCAGCAGGACAGTCTACGAGCAGTACTTC. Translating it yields CASRTVYEQYF.